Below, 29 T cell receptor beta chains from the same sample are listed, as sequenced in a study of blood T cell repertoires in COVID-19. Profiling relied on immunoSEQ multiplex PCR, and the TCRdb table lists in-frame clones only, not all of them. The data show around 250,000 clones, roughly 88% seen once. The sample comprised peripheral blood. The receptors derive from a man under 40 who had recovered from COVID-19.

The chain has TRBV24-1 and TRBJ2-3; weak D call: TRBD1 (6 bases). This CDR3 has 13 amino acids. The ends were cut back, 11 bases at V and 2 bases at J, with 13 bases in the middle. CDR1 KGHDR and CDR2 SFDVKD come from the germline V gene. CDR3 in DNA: TGTGCCATTCTACAGGGATCCACAGATACGCAGTATTTT. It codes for CAILQGSTDTQYF.

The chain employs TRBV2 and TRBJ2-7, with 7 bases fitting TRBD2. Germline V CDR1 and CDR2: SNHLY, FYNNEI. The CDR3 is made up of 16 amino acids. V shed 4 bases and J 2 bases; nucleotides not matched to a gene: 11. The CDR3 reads CASSVSAGRLTYEQYF. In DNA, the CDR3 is TGTGCCAGCAGTGTATCAGCGGGGAGGCTGACCTACGAGCAGTACTTC.

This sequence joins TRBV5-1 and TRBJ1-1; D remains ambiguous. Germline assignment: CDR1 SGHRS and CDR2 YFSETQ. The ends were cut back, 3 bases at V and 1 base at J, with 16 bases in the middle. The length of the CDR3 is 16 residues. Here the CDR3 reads CASSYPREGENTEAFF. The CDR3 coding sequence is TGCGCCAGCAGCTACCCTCGGGAGGGAGAGAACACTGAAGCTTTCTTT.

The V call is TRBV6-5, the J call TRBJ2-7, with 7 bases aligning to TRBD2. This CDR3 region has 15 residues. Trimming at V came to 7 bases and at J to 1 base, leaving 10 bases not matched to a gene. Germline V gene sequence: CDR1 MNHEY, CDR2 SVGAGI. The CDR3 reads CASTDRGGRSYEQYF. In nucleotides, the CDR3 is TGTGCCAGCACCGACCGCGGGGGTAGGTCCTACGAGCAGTACTTC.

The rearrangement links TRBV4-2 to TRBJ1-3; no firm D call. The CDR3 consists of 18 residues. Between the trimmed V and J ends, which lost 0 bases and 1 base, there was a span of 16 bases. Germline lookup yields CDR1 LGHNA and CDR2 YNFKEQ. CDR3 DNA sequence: TGTGCCAGCAGCCAAGATCGGTCTGTCTCAATATCTGGAAACACCATATATTTT. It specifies CASSQDRSVSISGNTIYF.

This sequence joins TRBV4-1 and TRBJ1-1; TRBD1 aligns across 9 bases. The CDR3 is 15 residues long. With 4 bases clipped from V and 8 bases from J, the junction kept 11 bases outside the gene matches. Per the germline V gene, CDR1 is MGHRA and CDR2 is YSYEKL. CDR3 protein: CASSPDRDRVLEAFF. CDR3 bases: TGCGCCAGCAGCCCAGACCGGGACAGGGTATTGGAAGCTTTCTTT.

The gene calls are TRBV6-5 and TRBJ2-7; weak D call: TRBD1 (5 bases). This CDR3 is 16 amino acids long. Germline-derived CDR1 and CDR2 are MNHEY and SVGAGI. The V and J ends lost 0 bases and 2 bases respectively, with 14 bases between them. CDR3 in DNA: TGTGCCAGCAGTTACTCACAGGCAGGGCTAACCTACGAGCAGTACTTC. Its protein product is CASSYSQAGLTYEQYF.

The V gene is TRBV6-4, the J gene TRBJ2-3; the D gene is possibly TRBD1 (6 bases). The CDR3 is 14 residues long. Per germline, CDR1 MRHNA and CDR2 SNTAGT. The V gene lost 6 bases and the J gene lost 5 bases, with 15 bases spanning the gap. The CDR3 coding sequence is TGTGCCAGCAGCCTACAGGGTTCCGGAGATACGCAGTATTTT. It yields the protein CASSLQGSGDTQYF.

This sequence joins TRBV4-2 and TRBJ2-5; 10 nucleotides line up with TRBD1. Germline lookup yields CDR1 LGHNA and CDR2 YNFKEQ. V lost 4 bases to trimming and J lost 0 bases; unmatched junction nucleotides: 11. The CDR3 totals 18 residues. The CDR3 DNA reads TGTGCCAGCAGCCGGCAAACGGGGGGGACAGGGGACCAAGAGACCCAGTACTTC. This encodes CASSRQTGGTGDQETQYF.

CDR3 nucleotide sequence: TGTGCCAGCAGTTCCGCGGGGGGGGTAGAGACCCAGTACTTC. Its protein is CASSSAGGVETQYF. The rearrangement uses TRBV27 and TRBJ2-5, with TRBD2 matching over 9 bases. Trimming took 4 bases from V and 4 from J; bases not matched to a gene: 4. The CDR3 is 14 residues long. Germline CDR1 is MNHEY and CDR2 is SMNVEV (reference sequence).

CDR3 coding DNA: TGTGCCAGCAGCTTAGTGGCAGGGGGCGATACGCAGTATTTT. Translated: CASSLVAGGDTQYF. The rearrangement links TRBV7-2 to TRBJ2-3; TRBD1 aligns across 8 bases. Germline-derived CDR1 and CDR2 are SGHTA and FQGNSA. V lost 1 base, J lost 6 bases, and 3 bases stayed unmatched. This CDR3 comprises 14 residues.

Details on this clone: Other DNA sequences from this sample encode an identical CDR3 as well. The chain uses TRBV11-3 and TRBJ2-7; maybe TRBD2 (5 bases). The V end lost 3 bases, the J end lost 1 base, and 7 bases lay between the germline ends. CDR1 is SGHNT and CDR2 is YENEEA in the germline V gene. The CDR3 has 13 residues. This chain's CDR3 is CASSFSGSYEQYF. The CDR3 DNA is TGTGCCAGCAGCTTCTCGGGGTCCTACGAGCAGTACTTC.

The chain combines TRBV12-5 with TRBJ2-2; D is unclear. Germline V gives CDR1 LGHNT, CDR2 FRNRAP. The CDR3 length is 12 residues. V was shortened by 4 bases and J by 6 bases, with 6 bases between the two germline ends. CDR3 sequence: CASGSLSGELFF. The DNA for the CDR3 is TGTGCTAGTGGTTCCTTGTCCGGGGAGCTGTTTTTT.

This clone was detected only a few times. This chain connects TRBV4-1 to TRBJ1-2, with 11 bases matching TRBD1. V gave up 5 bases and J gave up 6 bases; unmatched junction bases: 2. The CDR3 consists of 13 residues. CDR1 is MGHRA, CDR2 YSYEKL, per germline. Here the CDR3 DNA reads TGCGCCAGCAGCAGGACAGGGGGCAATGGCTACACCTTC. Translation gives CASSRTGGNGYTF.

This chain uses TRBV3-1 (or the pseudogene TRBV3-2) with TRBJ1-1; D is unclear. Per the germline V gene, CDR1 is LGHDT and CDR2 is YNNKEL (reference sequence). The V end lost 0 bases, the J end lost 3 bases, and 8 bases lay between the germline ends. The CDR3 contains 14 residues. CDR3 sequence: CASSQDSYHTEAFF. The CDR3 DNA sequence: TGTGCCAGCAGCCAAGATTCCTACCACACTGAAGCTTTCTTT.

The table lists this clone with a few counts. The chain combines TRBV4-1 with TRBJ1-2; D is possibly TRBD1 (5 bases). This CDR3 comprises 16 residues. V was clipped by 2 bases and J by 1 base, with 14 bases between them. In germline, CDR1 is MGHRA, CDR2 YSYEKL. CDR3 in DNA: TGCGCCAGCAGCCAATTAGCGGGGGTGGGTAACTATGGCTACACCTTC. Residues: CASSQLAGVGNYGYTF.

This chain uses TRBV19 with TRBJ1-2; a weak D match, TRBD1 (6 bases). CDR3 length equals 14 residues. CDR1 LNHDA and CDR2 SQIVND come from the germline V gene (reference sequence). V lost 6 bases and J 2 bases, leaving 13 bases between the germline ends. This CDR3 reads CASRPQGGNYGYTF. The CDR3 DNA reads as TGTGCCAGTAGGCCACAGGGAGGGAACTATGGCTACACCTTC.

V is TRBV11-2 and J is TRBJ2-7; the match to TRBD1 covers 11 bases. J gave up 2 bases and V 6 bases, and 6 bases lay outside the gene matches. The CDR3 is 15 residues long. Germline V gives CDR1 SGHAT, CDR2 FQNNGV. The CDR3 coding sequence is TGTGCCAGCAGTTCCGGGACAGGGGGAACCTACGAGCAGTACTTC. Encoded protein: CASSSGTGGTYEQYF. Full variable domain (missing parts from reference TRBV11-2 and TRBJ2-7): EAGVAQSPRYKIIEKRQSVAFWCNPISGHATLYWYQQILGQGPKLLIQFQNNGVVDDSQLPKDRFSAERLKGVDSTLKIQPAKLEDSAVYLCASSSGTGGTYEQYFGPGTRLTVT.

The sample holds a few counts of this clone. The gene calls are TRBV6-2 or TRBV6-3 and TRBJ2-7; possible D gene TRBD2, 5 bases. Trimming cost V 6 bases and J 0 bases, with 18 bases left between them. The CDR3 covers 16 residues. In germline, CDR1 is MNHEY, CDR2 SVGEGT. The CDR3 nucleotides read TGTGCCAGCAGCCTACCAGCGGCCACCCTCTCCTACGAGCAGTACTTC. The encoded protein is CASSLPAATLSYEQYF.

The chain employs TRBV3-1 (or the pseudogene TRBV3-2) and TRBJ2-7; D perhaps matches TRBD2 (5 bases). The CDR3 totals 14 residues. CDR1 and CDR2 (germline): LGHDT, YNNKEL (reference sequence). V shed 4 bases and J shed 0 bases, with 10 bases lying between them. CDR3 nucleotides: TGTGCCAGCAGCCCTCGTGGGAGCTCCTACGAGCAGTACTTC. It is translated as CASSPRGSSYEQYF.

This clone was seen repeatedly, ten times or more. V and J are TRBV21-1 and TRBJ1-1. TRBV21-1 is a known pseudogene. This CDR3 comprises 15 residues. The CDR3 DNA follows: TGTGCCAGCAGCAAAGTATCCGGGGAAGTCACTGAAGCTTTCTTT. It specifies CASSKVSGEVTEAFF.

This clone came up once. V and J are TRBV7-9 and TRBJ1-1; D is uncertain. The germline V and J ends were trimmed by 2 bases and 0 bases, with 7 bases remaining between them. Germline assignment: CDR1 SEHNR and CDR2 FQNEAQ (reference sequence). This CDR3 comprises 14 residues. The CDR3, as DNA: TGTGCCAGCAGCTTAAGCATCATGAACACTGAAGCTTTCTTT. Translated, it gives CASSLSIMNTEAFF.

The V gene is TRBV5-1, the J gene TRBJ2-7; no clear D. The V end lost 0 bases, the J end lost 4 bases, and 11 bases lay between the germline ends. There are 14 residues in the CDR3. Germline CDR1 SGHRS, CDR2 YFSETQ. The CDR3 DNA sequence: TGCGCCAGCAGCTTGGCGAGGATCCAGTACGAGCAGTACTTC. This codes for CASSLARIQYEQYF.

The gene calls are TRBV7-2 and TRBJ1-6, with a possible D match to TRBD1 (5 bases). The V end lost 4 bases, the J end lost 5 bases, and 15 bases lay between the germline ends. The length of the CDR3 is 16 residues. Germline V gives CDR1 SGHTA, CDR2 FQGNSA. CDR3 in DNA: TGTGCCAGCAGCTACCCTGAAGGGGCAAATAATTCACCCCTCCACTTT. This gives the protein CASSYPEGANNSPLHF.

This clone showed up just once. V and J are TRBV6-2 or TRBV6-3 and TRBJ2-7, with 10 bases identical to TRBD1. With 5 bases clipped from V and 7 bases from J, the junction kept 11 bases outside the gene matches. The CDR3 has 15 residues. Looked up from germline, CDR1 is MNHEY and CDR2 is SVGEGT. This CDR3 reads CASSPSTGGRNEQYF. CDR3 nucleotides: TGTGCCAGCAGTCCCTCGACAGGGGGCAGGAATGAGCAGTACTTC.

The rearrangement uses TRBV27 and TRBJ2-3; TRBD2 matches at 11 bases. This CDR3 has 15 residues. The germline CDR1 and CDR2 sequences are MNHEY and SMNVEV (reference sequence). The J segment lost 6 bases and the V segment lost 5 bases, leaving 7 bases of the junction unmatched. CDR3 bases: TGTGCCAGCAGTCCGATAGCGGGGGGGGTGGATACGCAGTATTTT. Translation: CASSPIAGGVDTQYF.

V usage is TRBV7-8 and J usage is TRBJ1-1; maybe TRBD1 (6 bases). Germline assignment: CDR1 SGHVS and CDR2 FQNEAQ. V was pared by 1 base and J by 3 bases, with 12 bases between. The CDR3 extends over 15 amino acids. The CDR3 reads CASSLEGGRYTEAFF. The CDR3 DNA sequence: TGTGCCAGCAGCTTAGAGGGGGGGCGGTACACTGAAGCTTTCTTT.

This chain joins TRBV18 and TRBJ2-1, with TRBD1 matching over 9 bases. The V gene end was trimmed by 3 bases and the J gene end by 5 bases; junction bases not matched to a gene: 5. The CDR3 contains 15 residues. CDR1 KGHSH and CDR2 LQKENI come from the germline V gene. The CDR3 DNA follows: TGTGCCAGCTCACCCGGACAGGGGAACGACAATGAGCAGTTCTTC. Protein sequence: CASSPGQGNDNEQFF. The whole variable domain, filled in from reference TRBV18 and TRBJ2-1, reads NAGVMQNPRHLVRRRGQEARLRCSPMKGHSHVYWYRQLPEEGLKFMVYLQKENIIDESGMPKERFSAEFPKEGPSILRIQQVVRGDSAAYFCASSPGQGNDNEQFFGPGTRLTVL.

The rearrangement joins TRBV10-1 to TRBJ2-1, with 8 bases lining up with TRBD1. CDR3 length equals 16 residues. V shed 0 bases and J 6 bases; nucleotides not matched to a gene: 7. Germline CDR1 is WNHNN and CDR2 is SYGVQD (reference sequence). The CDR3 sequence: CASSESGQGGFNEQFF. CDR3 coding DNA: TGCGCCAGCAGTGAGTCCGGACAGGGAGGATTCAATGAGCAGTTCTTC.